A selection of T cell receptor beta chains follows, all from one sample in a study of T cells after posttransplantation cyclophosphamide. The assay was immunoSEQ multiplex PCR, and TCRdb's table has in-frame clones only and misses some. This sample has about 21,000 clones; about 86% occur once, and the top ten carry roughly 2.2%. The source was PBMCs, collected 362 days after allogeneic stem cell transplant with calcineurin inhibitor and methotrexate. The receptor set was obtained from a female patient aged 25-39 years who received an allogeneic stem cell transplant from an unrelated donor, was CMV-positive, and had acute and chronic GVHD. The graft donor may have contributed some T cells. Both conserved end residues are part of each CDR3. Each record gives: J gene, V gene, D gene, clone size, CDR3 DNA, CDR3 protein. The D gene is left open where the match is weak. The size of a clone is reported for some rows only, either as once, few or many, or as a class for expanded clones.

j_gene: TRBJ1-6
v_gene: TRBV5-4
d_gene: .
abundance: .
CDR3nt: TGTGCCAGCAGACCTATGGGACTGACGAATTCACCCCTCCACTTT
CDR3aa: CASRPMGLTNSPLHF

j_gene: TRBJ1-2
v_gene: TRBV7-6
d_gene: TRBD1
abundance: .
CDR3nt: TGTGCCAGCAGCTTAGTTGACAGGGAGAAAGGCTACACCTTC
CDR3aa: CASSLVDREKGYTF

j_gene: TRBJ1-2
v_gene: TRBV7-3
d_gene: .
abundance: .
CDR3nt: TGTGCCAGCAGCCTAAGGAGGCTCAGAACCTATGGCTACACCTTC
CDR3aa: CASSLRRLRTYGYTF

j_gene: TRBJ1-1
v_gene: TRBV5-1
d_gene: TRBD1
abundance: .
CDR3nt: TGCGCCAGCTTAGGACAGGACGGGAACACTGAAGCTTTCTTT
CDR3aa: CASLGQDGNTEAFF

j_gene: TRBJ1-2
v_gene: TRBV28
d_gene: .
abundance: once
CDR3nt: TGTGCCAGCAGTTTAATAAACTATGGCTACACCTTC
CDR3aa: CASSLINYGYTF

j_gene: TRBJ1-3
v_gene: TRBV6-6
d_gene: .
abundance: few
CDR3nt: TGTGCCAGCAGCCGGGAGGCCTACTCTGGAAACACCATATATTTT
CDR3aa: CASSREAYSGNTIYF

j_gene: TRBJ2-7
v_gene: TRBV27
d_gene: TRBD1
abundance: .
CDR3nt: TGTGCCAGCAGTTTATCTCCCCCCACGACAGGGGTTCTCTACGAGCAGTACTTC
CDR3aa: CASSLSPPTTGVLYEQYF

j_gene: TRBJ2-4
v_gene: TRBV4-3
d_gene: TRBD2
abundance: .
CDR3nt: TGCGCCAGCAGCCAATGGACTAGCGGGAGGGAAAACATTCAGTACTTC
CDR3aa: CASSQWTSGRENIQYF

j_gene: TRBJ2-5
v_gene: TRBV19
d_gene: .
abundance: .
CDR3nt: TGTGCCAGTAGTATAGCCCGGGGAGAGACCCAGTACTTC
CDR3aa: CASSIARGETQYF

j_gene: TRBJ2-7
v_gene: TRBV7-9
d_gene: .
abundance: .
CDR3nt: TGTGCCAGCAGCTTAGCGGGTGGGGCGGATGAGCAGTACTTC
CDR3aa: CASSLAGGADEQYF

j_gene: TRBJ1-2
v_gene: TRBV4-1
d_gene: .
abundance: .
CDR3nt: TGCGCCAGCAGCAAAGGCCCGGGAGATTATAACTATGGCTACACCTTC
CDR3aa: CASSKGPGDYNYGYTF

j_gene: TRBJ1-5
v_gene: TRBV19
d_gene: TRBD1
abundance: .
CDR3nt: TGTGCCAGTAGCCGATTGATGGACAGGGTTTCGAATCAGCCCCAGCATTTT
CDR3aa: CASSRLMDRVSNQPQHF

j_gene: TRBJ2-5
v_gene: TRBV2
d_gene: .
abundance: .
CDR3nt: TGTGCCAGCTTGAGGGACACGAAAGAGACCCAGTACTTC
CDR3aa: CASLRDTKETQYF